A selection of T cell receptor beta chains follows, all from one sample in a study of OX40 agonist ivuxolimab in advanced cancers. Here immunoSEQ multiplex PCR was the method, and the copy in TCRdb shows in-frame clones only, minus some. Of 90,000 to 100,000 clones listed, 80% to 90% are singletons. This sample comprised CD4+ or CD8+ T cells sorted from blood, obtained in a trial of the OX40 agonist ivuxolimab. Source of these receptors: an adult with an advanced solid tumor such as melanoma, head and neck, liver or kidney cancer. The CDR3 runs from the conserved cysteine through the conserved F or W. A D gene is named only where the DNA matches it firmly. The listing skips clone size in some rows; elsewhere it reads once, few, many or a size class.

>NA|NA|TRBV28|TRBJ2-1
CASSLSLYNEQFF
TGTGCCAGCAGTTTGTCCCTATACAATGAGCAGTTCTTC
>NA|few|TRBV6-1|TRBJ1-2
CASSAMTATNYGYTF
TGTGCCAGCAGTGCTATGACAGCTACTAACTATGGCTACACCTTC
>TRBD2|once|TRBV5-1|TRBJ2-7
CASSPLAGGPYEQYF
TGCGCCAGCAGCCCTCTAGCGGGAGGGCCCTACGAGCAGTACTTC
>TRBD2|NA|TRBV10-3|TRBJ2-1
CAISVSEGLREFYNEQFF
TGTGCCATCAGTGTGTCGGAGGGTTTGCGGGAGTTCTACAATGAGCAGTTCTTC
>NA|NA|TRBV4-1|TRBJ2-1
CASSRAGQGESGEQFF
TGCGCCAGCAGCCGGGCGGGGCAGGGGGAATCTGGGGAGCAGTTCTTC
>NA|NA|TRBV28|TRBJ1-5
CASSPNQPQHF
TGTGCCAGCAGTCCCAATCAGCCCCAGCATTTT
>NA|NA|TRBV2|TRBJ2-5
CASRVWAPAETQYF
TGTGCCAGCAGGGTATGGGCCCCGGCGGAGACCCAGTACTTC
>NA|NA|TRBV6-1|TRBJ2-1
CASSELADRGYNEQFF
TGTGCCAGCAGTGAATTGGCAGACCGGGGGTACAATGAGCAGTTCTTC
>TRBD1|NA|TRBV7-9|TRBJ1-4
CASSPGQSNEKLFF
TGTGCCAGCAGCCCGGGACAGTCTAATGAAAAACTGTTTTTT
>TRBD1|NA|TRBV11-2|TRBJ1-1
CASSRQQGSAEAFF
TGTGCCAGCAGCCGACAACAGGGGTCTGCTGAAGCTTTCTTT
>TRBD1|NA|TRBV7-2|TRBJ2-1
CASLQGAGTYNEQFF
TGTGCCAGCCTCCAGGGGGCGGGAACCTACAATGAGCAGTTCTTC
>NA|NA|TRBV19|TRBJ1-5
CASSITAYSNQPQHF
TGTGCCAGTAGTATCACAGCGTATAGCAATCAGCCCCAGCATTTT
>NA|NA|TRBV7-2|TRBJ1-1
CASSLRVGNTEAFF
TGTGCCAGCAGCTTAAGGGTAGGGAACACTGAAGCTTTCTTT
>NA|NA|TRBV28|TRBJ1-1
CASSSTSAYTEAFF
TGTGCCAGCAGTTCAACAAGTGCATACACTGAAGCTTTCTTT
>TRBD1|NA|TRBV7-8|TRBJ1-1
CASSSHRGRAVWTEAFF
TGTGCCAGCAGCTCTCACAGGGGGCGCGCTGTTTGGACTGAAGCTTTCTTT
>NA|NA|TRBV7-2|TRBJ1-2
CASSPLRDGSLYGYTF
TGTGCCAGCAGCCCCCTACGGGACGGCTCGCTCTATGGCTACACCTTC
>TRBD2|NA|TRBV5-1|TRBJ2-2
CASSLTSGRTGELFF
TGCGCCAGCAGTTTGACTAGCGGGAGGACCGGGGAGCTGTTTTTT
>NA|NA|TRBV5-1|TRBJ2-2
CASSSPLASGELFF
TGCGCCAGCAGCTCGCCCCTGGCCTCCGGGGAGCTGTTTTTT
>NA|NA|TRBV23-1|TRBJ2-4
CASSTGTKGAKNIQYF
TGCGCCAGCAGCACAGGGACTAAGGGGGCCAAAAACATTCAGTACTTC
>NA|NA|TRBV6-1|TRBJ2-7
CASSATTTYEQYF
TGTGCCAGCAGTGCCACTACAACCTACGAGCAGTACTTC
>NA|NA|TRBV7-9|TRBJ2-4
CASSAKPGRELAKNIQYF
TGTGCCAGCAGCGCCAAGCCAGGTCGAGAGCTAGCCAAAAACATTCAGTACTTC
>NA|NA|TRBV11-1|TRBJ2-3
CASSLEAISTDTQYF
TGTGCCAGCAGCTTAGAAGCAATTAGCACAGATACGCAGTATTTT
>NA|NA|TRBV27|TRBJ2-5
CASSLERRGETQYF
TGTGCCAGCAGCCTGGAAAGGCGAGGGGAGACCCAGTACTTC